Each of the 14 T cell receptor beta chains below was sequenced from the same sample in a study of beta chain bispecific antibodies for T cell cancers. General study points: Normal T cells contributed less of the targeted TRBV signal than the leukemia cells did.

TCRdb processed the 5' RACE reads anew with MiXCR; each CDR3 protein has one entry. Of around 15,000 distinct CDR3 sequences in the sample, approximately 2% were seen once. T cells were expanded from blood mononuclear cells for 2 to 4 days with anti-CD3 OKT3 or CD3/CD28 beads. Antigen specificity for these receptors is unknown. The sequencing sample was made of healthy donor T cells cultured with leukemia cells. These receptor sequences come from a human donor in good health. Some clones in this sample may be carry-over from other donors' samples.

This clonotype was recorded many times. This CDR3 is CASGRNEQFF. For the CDR3, the DNA is TGTGCCAGCGGCCGGAATGAGCAGTTCTTC. The rearrangement uses TRBV12-3 or TRBV12-4 and TRBJ2-1; the D is unclear. This CDR3 region has 10 residues. V gave up 8 bases and J gave up 7 bases, with 6 bases separating them.

This clonotype came up many times. The chain employs TRBV25-1 and TRBJ1-1; possible D gene TRBD1, 6 bases. Trimming removed 6 bases from V and 5 bases from J, with 19 bases in between. The CDR3 has 15 amino acids. CDR1 is MGHDK, CDR2 SYGVNS, per germline. The CDR3 nucleotides read TGTGCCAGCAGATCCTCATGGGGGGCCAGAACTGAAGCTTTCTTT. Protein product: CASRSSWGARTEAFF.

This clonotype was seen at least ten times. The chain uses TRBV7-9 and TRBJ2-3, with a tentative D call TRBD2 (5 bases). Looked up from germline, CDR1 is SEHNR and CDR2 is FQNEAQ (reference sequence). Trimming removed 0 bases from V and 2 bases from J, with 6 bases in between. The CDR3 length is 14 residues. CDR3 nucleotide sequence: TGTGCCAGCAGCTTAGCGGGAGACACAGATACGCAGTATTTT. Translating gives CASSLAGDTDTQYF.

This clonotype ranks as medium-sized. The chain uses TRBV5-1 and TRBJ2-7; D is possibly TRBD1 (5 bases). The CDR3 contains 13 residues. Trimming stripped 3 bases from V and 1 base from J, with 8 bases between. Germline-derived CDR1 and CDR2 are SGHRS and YFSETQ. The CDR3 loop reads CASSSTESYEQYF. The CDR3, as DNA: TGCGCCAGCAGCTCGACAGAATCCTACGAGCAGTACTTC.

This clonotype has at least ten counts. The chain combines TRBV28 with TRBJ2-7; possibly TRBD1 for D (5 bases). The CDR3 spans 15 residues. The ends were cut back, 5 bases at V and 1 base at J, with 15 bases in the middle. Looked up from germline, CDR1 is MDHEN and CDR2 is SYDVKM. The CDR3 is CASSRDRLGSYEQYF. For the CDR3, the DNA is TGTGCCAGCAGTCGAGACAGACTCGGGTCCTACGAGCAGTACTTC. Full variable domain (missing parts from reference TRBV28 and TRBJ2-7): DVKVTQSSRYLVKRTGEKVFLECVQDMDHENMFWYRQDPGLGLRLIYFSYDVKMKEKGDIPEGYSVSREKKERFSLILESASTNQTSMYLCASSRDRLGSYEQYFGPGTRLTVT.

This clonotype was seen at least ten times. The chain recombines TRBV7-9 with TRBJ2-7; D is possibly TRBD2 (5 bases). The CDR3 is 13 residues long. Trimming took 5 bases from V and 0 from J, leaving 8 bases between them. CDR1 and CDR2 (germline): SEHNR, FQNEAQ (reference sequence). The DNA for the CDR3 is TGTGCCAGCAGCCCGGGGAACTCCTACGAGCAGTACTTC. Translating it yields CASSPGNSYEQYF.

At least ten counts were recorded for this clonotype. The V call is TRBV7-8, the J call TRBJ2-7; a possible D gene is TRBD2 (6 bases). Germline V gene data show CDR1 as SGHVS and CDR2 as FQNEAQ. The CDR3 sequence is 15 residues long. Trimming pared 5 bases from V and 0 bases from J, leaving 14 bases between. CDR3 nucleotide sequence: TGTGCCAGCAGCGGTACCGGGACTCCCTCCTACGAGCAGTACTTC. Amino acid sequence: CASSGTGTPSYEQYF. Looking up the rest from reference TRBV7-8 and TRBJ2-7 gives the full variable domain: GAGVSQSPRYKVAKRGQDVALRCDPISGHVSLFWYQQALGQGPEFLTYFQNEAQLDKSGLPSDRFFAERPEGSVSTLKIQRTQQEDSAVYLCASSGTGTPSYEQYFGPGTRLTVT.

This clonotype was detected ten times or more. V is TRBV5-1 and J is TRBJ2-2, with D perhaps given as TRBD1 or TRBD2 (5 bases each). Trimming stripped 4 bases from V and 1 base from J, with 14 bases between. CDR1 is SGHRS, CDR2 YFSETQ, per germline. The CDR3 runs 16 residues. DNA of the CDR3: TGCGCCAGCAGCAGGGACGGGTGGAAGAACACCGGGGAGCTGTTTTTT. It translates to CASSRDGWKNTGELFF.

In its sample, this clonotype is medium-sized. V is TRBV7-9 and J is TRBJ1-1; D is unclear. This CDR3 has 14 amino acids. Germline CDR1 and CDR2: SEHNR and FQNEAQ (reference sequence). Trimming removed 5 bases at V and 6 bases at J, with 16 bases between. DNA for the CDR3: TGTGCCAGCAGCCCAGACGTCGGGGTCTCTGAAGCTTTCTTT. Protein sequence: CASSPDVGVSEAFF.

In its sample, this clonotype was seen many times. The chain recombines TRBV20-1 with TRBJ1-1; D gene unclear. CDR3 length: 13 amino acids. CDR1 and CDR2 (germline): DFQATT, SNEGSKA (reference sequence). Trimming removed 5 bases at V and 1 base at J, with 11 bases between. The CDR3 bases are TGCAGTGCTCCCATGGGAGCGAACACTGAAGCTTTCTTT. The encoded protein is CSAPMGANTEAFF.

In its sample, this clonotype was seen many times. The CDR3, as DNA: TGCGCCAGCAGGGAGACTAGCGGAGAGACCCAGTACTTC. As protein: CASRETSGETQYF. The chain has TRBV5-1 and TRBJ2-5, with 9 nucleotides matching TRBD2. This CDR3 contains 13 residues. Germline V gene lookup returns CDR1 SGHRS and CDR2 YFSETQ. Losses at the gene ends were 5 bases for V and 4 bases for J; bases not matched to a gene: 3.

This clonotype appeared many times. The chain joins TRBV4-1 to TRBJ2-1; D possibly corresponds to TRBD1 (6 bases). CDR1 is MGHRA, CDR2 YSYEKL, per germline. V shed 1 base and J shed 5 bases, with 21 bases lying between them. The CDR3 is 18 amino acids. Here the CDR3 DNA reads TGCGCCAGCAGCCAAGCCGTGGCAGGGGTGATTTTAGACAATGAGCAGTTCTTC. This translates into CASSQAVAGVILDNEQFF.

There are a few counts of this clonotype. This sequence joins TRBV29-1 and TRBJ2-3, with a tentative D call TRBD1 (5 bases). Between the trimmed V and J ends, which lost 8 bases and 1 base, there was a span of 13 bases. The CDR3 covers 13 residues. The V gene's germline CDR1 is SQVTM and CDR2 ANQGSEA. CDR3 nucleotides: TGCAGCACCCGGTTGGGGCGCACAGATACGCAGTATTTT. Residues: CSTRLGRTDTQYF.

This clonotype occurred many times. The rearrangement joins TRBV3-1 to TRBJ1-2; TRBD1 agrees at 8 bases. Germline V gives CDR1 LGHDT, CDR2 YNNKEL (reference sequence). The V and J ends lost 4 bases and 8 bases, in that order; junction bases with no gene match: 3. This CDR3 is 12 amino acids long. CDR3: CASSLDREGYTF. For the CDR3, the DNA is TGTGCCAGCAGCCTGGACAGGGAAGGCTACACCTTC.